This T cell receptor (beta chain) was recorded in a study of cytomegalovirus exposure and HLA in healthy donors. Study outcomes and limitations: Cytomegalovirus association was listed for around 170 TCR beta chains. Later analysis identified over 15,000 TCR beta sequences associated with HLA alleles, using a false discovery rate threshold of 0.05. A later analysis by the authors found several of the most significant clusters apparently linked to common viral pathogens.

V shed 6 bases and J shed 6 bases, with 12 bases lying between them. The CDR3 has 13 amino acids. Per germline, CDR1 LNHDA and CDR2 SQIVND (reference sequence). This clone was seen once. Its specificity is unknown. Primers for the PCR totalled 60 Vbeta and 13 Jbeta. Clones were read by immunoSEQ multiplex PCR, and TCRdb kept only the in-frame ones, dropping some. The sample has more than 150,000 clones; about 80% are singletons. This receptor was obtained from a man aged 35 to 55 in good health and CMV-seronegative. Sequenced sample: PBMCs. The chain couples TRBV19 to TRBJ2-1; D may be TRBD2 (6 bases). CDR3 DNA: TGTGCCAGTAGGGTGGCGGGACTCAATGAGCAGTTCTTC. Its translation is CASRVAGLNEQFF.